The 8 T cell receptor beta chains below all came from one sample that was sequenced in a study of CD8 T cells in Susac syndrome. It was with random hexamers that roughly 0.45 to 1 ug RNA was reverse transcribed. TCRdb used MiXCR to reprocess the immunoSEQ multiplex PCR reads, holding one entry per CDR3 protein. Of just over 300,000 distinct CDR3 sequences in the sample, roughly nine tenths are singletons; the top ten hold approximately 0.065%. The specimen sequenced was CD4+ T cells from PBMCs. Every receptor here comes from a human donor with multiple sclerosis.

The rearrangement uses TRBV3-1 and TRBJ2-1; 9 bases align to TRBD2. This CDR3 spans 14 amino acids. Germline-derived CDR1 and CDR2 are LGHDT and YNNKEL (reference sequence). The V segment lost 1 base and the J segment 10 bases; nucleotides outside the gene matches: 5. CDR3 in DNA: TGTGCCAGCAGCCAAGCCCGTAGCGGGAGAGAGCAGTTCTTC. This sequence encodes CASSQARSGREQFF.

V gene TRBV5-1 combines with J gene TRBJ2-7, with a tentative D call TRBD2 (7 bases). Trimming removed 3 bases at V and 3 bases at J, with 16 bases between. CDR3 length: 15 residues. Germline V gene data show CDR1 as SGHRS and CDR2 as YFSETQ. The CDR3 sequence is CASSSLQGGVYEQYF. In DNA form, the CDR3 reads TGCGCCAGCAGCTCCCTACAGGGAGGGGTCTACGAGCAGTACTTC.

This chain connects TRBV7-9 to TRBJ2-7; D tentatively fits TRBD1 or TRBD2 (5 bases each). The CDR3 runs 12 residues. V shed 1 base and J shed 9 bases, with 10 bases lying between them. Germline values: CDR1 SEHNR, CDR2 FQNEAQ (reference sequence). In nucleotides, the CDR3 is TGTGCCAGCAGCTTAGAGTCGGGGCGGCAGTACTTC. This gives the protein CASSLESGRQYF.

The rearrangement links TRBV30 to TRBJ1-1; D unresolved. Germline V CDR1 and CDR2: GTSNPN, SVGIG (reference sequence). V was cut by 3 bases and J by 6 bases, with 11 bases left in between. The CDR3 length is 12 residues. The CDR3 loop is CAWRGVISEAFF. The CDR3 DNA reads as TGTGCCTGGAGAGGCGTAATTTCTGAAGCTTTCTTT.

The CDR3, as DNA: TGCAGCGTTGGCCCCCGGGGGGGGTCGTACTATGGCTACACCTTC. Encoded protein: CSVGPRGGSYYGYTF. This chain uses TRBV29-1 with TRBJ1-2, with D perhaps TRBD1 (5 bases). V was shortened by 4 bases and J by 3 bases, with 18 bases between the two germline ends. CDR3 length: 15 amino acids. Germline V lookup: CDR1 SQVTM, CDR2 ANQGSEA. Full variable domain (remainder filled in from reference TRBV29-1 and TRBJ1-2): SAVISQKPSRDICQRGTSLTIQCQVDSQVTMMFWYRQQPGQSLTLIATANQGSEATYESGFVIDKFPISRPNLTFSTLTVSNMSPEDSSIYLCSVGPRGGSYYGYTFGSGTRLTVV.

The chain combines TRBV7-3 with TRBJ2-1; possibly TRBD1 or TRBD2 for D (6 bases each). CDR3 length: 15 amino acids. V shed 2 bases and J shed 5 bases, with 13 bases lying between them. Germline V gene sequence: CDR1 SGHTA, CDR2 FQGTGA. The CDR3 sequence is CASSLVTGAHNEQFF. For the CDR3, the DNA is TGTGCCAGCAGCTTAGTTACGGGGGCCCACAATGAGCAGTTCTTC.

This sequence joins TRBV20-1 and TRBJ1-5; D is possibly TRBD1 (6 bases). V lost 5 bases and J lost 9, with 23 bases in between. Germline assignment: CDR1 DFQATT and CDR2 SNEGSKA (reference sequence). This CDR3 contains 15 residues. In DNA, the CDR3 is TGCAGTGCTCCGCCCCCGGACAGTGGGCCGGGGCCCCAGCATTTT. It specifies CSAPPPDSGPGPQHF.

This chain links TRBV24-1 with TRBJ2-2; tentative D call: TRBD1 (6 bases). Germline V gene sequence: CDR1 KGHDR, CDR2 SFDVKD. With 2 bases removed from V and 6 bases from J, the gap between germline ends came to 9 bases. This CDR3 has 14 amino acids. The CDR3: CATSDSDRAGELFF. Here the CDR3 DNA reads TGTGCCACCAGTGATTCGGACAGAGCCGGGGAGCTGTTTTTT.